This TCR beta chain was captured by sequencing in a study of shared clonotypes between healthy human individuals. At the level of the study: Donors, aged 18 to 49, were a couple of women and three men.

V was pared by 5 bases and J by 4 bases, with 14 bases between. The V gene's germline CDR1 is SGHTA and CDR2 FQGNSA. The CDR3 spans 14 residues. How the authors handled the data: From ImmunoSEQ came sequences covering only the junction and carrying no quality scores, so filtering differed. The assay was immunoSEQ multiplex PCR, and TCRdb's table has in-frame clones only and misses some. V and J calls and clone size follow that table, whereas D and trimming were derived from the DNA. This sample carries 450,000 to 600,000 clones, less than 80% of them seen once, and the ten largest clones take approximately 12%. Those who donated were healthy HIV-negative adults, with no recent acute infections or vaccinations reported. Unsorted samples relied on roughly 100 million PBMCs, which served as the source of genomic DNA.

The rearrangement links TRBV7-2 to TRBJ1-2; TRBD1 might be the D (6 bases). Sequenced input: PBMCs. This sequence was found in a woman in her 40s in good health. Some clones in this sample may be carry-over from other donors' samples. The CDR3: CASSENRAGYGYTF. CDR3 coding DNA: TGTGCCAGCAGCGAAAACAGGGCGGGCTATGGCTACACCTTC.